The next 3 T cell receptor beta chains were all read from a single sample in a study of blood T cell repertoires in COVID-19 (dated by TCRdb to the early 2020s). Libraries were prepared through the immunoSEQ multiplex PCR assay. TCRdb obtained this table from immuneACCESS and retained in-frame rearrangements with V and J assigned. These tables miss some clones; where compared with another copy, unresolved V genes account for less than half of the shortfall, and the remainder is unexplained. Across this sample there are under 400,000 clones, with roughly 86% seen only once. About 9.4% of the sample lies in the top ten. Specimen: peripheral blood. These receptors originate from a woman between 25 and 40 years old with COVID-19, enrolled during active disease.

The chain links TRBV6-5 to TRBJ1-2; unclear D gene. The CDR3 extends over 13 amino acids. Germline V gives CDR1 MNHEY, CDR2 SVGAGI. V lost 5 bases, J lost 4 bases, and 11 bases lay in between. In nucleotides, the CDR3 is TGTGCCAGCAGTCGCGAACAGATCTATGGCTACACCTTC. Residues: CASSREQIYGYTF.

V is TRBV28 and J is TRBJ1-2; D is perhaps TRBD1 (6 bases). V lost 6 bases and J 2 bases, leaving 16 bases between the germline ends. CDR1 is MDHEN, CDR2 SYDVKM, per germline. CDR3 length: 15 residues. The CDR3 DNA is TGTGCCAGCAGAGCGACAGGAACTGGGAACTATGGCTACACCTTC. The encoded protein is CASRATGTGNYGYTF.

This clone was counted a single time. The V call is TRBV6-2 or TRBV6-3, the J call TRBJ2-7, with D possibly being TRBD1 (6 bases). V gave up 5 bases and J gave up 0 bases, with 11 bases separating them. The CDR3 covers 14 residues. From germline, CDR1 is MNHEY and CDR2 SVGEGT. CDR3 DNA sequence: TGTGCCAGCAGTCCAGGACAGTACTCCTACGAGCAGTACTTC. It yields the protein CASSPGQYSYEQYF.